Below are 32 T cell receptor beta chains sequenced from a single sample in a study of shared clonotypes between healthy human individuals. The repertoire was sequenced with immunoSEQ multiplex PCR; TCRdb's copy has only in-frame clones and lacks some. The sample contains approximately 2,300,000 clones, 80% to 95% of which appear only once. The sample taken for sequencing was naive CD4+ T cells from PBMCs. As for subset: CD45RA+ positively selected. The receptors were gathered from a man aged 18 to 30 in good health. Some clones in this sample may be carry-over from other donors' samples.

This sequence joins TRBV5-1 and TRBJ2-4; no firm D call. Trimming removed 0 bases from V and 7 bases from J, with 14 bases in between. The CDR3 runs 15 residues. Germline values: CDR1 SGHRS, CDR2 YFSETQ. The DNA for the CDR3 is TGCGCCAGCAGCTTGGATATTGCTGCAGGCAACATTCAGTACTTC. It translates to CASSLDIAAGNIQYF.

The V call is TRBV19, the J call TRBJ2-7, with 7 nucleotides matching TRBD1. Germline CDR1 and CDR2: LNHDA and SQIVND (reference sequence). The CDR3 sequence is 13 residues long. The trim removed 4 bases at V and 6 bases at J, leaving 6 bases unmatched. The CDR3 nucleotides are TGTGCCAGTAGTACTTTGACAGGGTCCGAGCAGTACTTC. This codes for CASSTLTGSEQYF.

The chain's CDR3 is CASSFGGQANTEAFF. Here the CDR3 DNA reads TGTGCCAGCAGTTTTGGAGGACAGGCGAACACTGAAGCTTTCTTT. The chain uses TRBV6-5 and TRBJ1-1; 7 bases are shared with TRBD1. The CDR3 runs to 15 residues. With 4 bases clipped from V and 1 base from J, the junction kept 6 bases outside the gene matches. The germline gives CDR1 MNHEY, CDR2 SVGAGI.

The V gene is TRBV2, the J gene TRBJ2-5, with 10 bases lining up with TRBD2. Germline V gene sequence: CDR1 SNHLY, CDR2 FYNNEI. V dropped 5 bases and J dropped 5; count of bases not matched to a gene: 8. CDR3 length equals 15 residues. The CDR3 region is CASSSSGRGGETQYF. As DNA, the CDR3 is TGTGCCAGCAGTTCTAGCGGGAGAGGAGGGGAGACCCAGTACTTC.

This chain connects TRBV27 to TRBJ2-5; D is perhaps TRBD1 or TRBD2 (6 bases each). Deletions cut 9 bases from V and 4 bases from J, with 21 bases between. The CDR3 sequence is 15 residues long. The germline CDR1 and CDR2 sequences are MNHEY and SMNVEV (reference sequence). The CDR3 nucleotides are TGTGCCAGTCACCCCTCGGGGGCCGCCGGAGAGACCCAGTACTTC. Translated: CASHPSGAAGETQYF.

This clone was seen once. The gene calls are TRBV29-1 and TRBJ2-3, with 7 positions matching TRBD1. The J segment lost 1 base and the V segment lost 4 bases, leaving 11 bases of the junction unmatched. The CDR3 sequence is 16 residues long. Germline CDR1 is SQVTM and CDR2 is ANQGSEA. CDR3 nucleotide sequence: TGCAGCGTTGCTGACAGGGCCTTCTCCCGCACAGATACGCAGTATTTT. The encoded protein is CSVADRAFSRTDTQYF.

The V gene is TRBV11-2, the J gene TRBJ2-3, with TRBD2 identical over 7 bases. V was clipped by 2 bases and J by 4 bases; unmatched bases: 9. The CDR3 runs 16 residues. Germline V gene data show CDR1 as SGHAT and CDR2 as FQNNGV. The CDR3 here is CASSLFEAGRADTQYF. The CDR3 DNA sequence: TGTGCCAGCAGCTTATTCGAAGCGGGGAGAGCAGATACGCAGTATTTT.

This chain joins TRBV25-1 and TRBJ1-3, with D perhaps TRBD1 (6 bases). In germline, CDR1 is MGHDK, CDR2 SYGVNS. Trimming cost V 4 bases and J 1 base, with 11 bases left between them. The CDR3 has 15 amino acids. CDR3: CASSGGTNSGNTIYF. The CDR3 DNA reads as TGTGCCAGCAGTGGCGGGACAAATTCTGGAAACACCATATATTTT.

The gene calls are TRBV7-6 and TRBJ1-5, with 10 positions matching TRBD1. The V and J ends lost 5 bases and 0 bases, in that order; junction bases with no gene match: 10. Germline V gene lookup returns CDR1 SGHVS and CDR2 FNYEAQ. The CDR3 contains 18 residues. The CDR3 spells CASSLSTGGLYSNQPQHF. For the CDR3, the DNA is TGTGCCAGCAGCCTATCGACAGGGGGCCTTTATAGCAATCAGCCCCAGCATTTT. The complete variable domain, with remaining parts taken from reference TRBV7-6 and TRBJ1-5, reads GAGVSQSPRYKVTKRGQDVALRCDPISGHVSLYWYRQALGQGPEFLTYFNYEAQQDKSGLPNDRFSAERPEGSISTLTIQRTEQRDSAMYRCASSLSTGGLYSNQPQHFGDGTRLSIL.

The chain has TRBV6-1 and TRBJ2-7, with D perhaps matching TRBD2 (5 bases). Trimming removed 3 bases from V and 0 bases from J, with 12 bases in between. The CDR3 is 15 residues long. Germline CDR1 is MNHNS and CDR2 is SASEGT. The DNA of the CDR3 is TGTGCCAGCAGTGAGAACGGACTGAGCTCCTACGAGCAGTACTTC. Translation gives CASSENGLSSYEQYF.

CDR3 sequence (DNA): TGTGCCAGCAGTTCACCCCATGGGCGGGCCGTCTACGAGCAGTACTTC. It encodes CASSSPHGRAVYEQYF. V and J are TRBV28 and TRBJ2-7; D might be TRBD2 (5 bases). The CDR3 has 16 residues. CDR1 and CDR2 from the germline V gene are MDHEN and SYDVKM. V was shortened by 4 bases and J by 3 bases, with 19 bases between the two germline ends.

This clone was picked up one time. The chain joins TRBV7-2 to TRBJ2-2; the D is unclear. Trimming shortened V by 1 base and J by 6 bases, and 9 bases separated the two germline ends. Germline assignment: CDR1 SGHTA and CDR2 FQGNSA. The CDR3 totals 14 residues. CDR3 residues: CASSLGEVAGELFF. The DNA of the CDR3 is TGTGCCAGCAGCTTAGGAGAGGTGGCCGGGGAGCTGTTTTTT.

This chain joins TRBV7-2 and TRBJ1-2, with D hard to call. The CDR3 consists of 13 residues. Trimming took off 5 bases at V and 8 bases at J, with 15 bases between the two ends. The V gene's germline CDR1 is SGHTA and CDR2 FQGNSA. CDR3 in amino acids: CASSPEFLGGYTF. CDR3 DNA: TGTGCCAGCAGCCCAGAGTTTCTAGGGGGCTACACCTTC.

The genes are TRBV6-5 and TRBJ2-1, with TRBD2 matching over 9 bases. The CDR3 sequence is 15 residues long. CDR1 is MNHEY, CDR2 SVGAGI, per germline. The V and J ends lost 6 bases and 5 bases, in that order; junction bases with no gene match: 8. In DNA, the CDR3 is TGTGCCAGCAGGCGCGGACTAGCGCTAGACAATGAGCAGTTCTTC. This gives the protein CASRRGLALDNEQFF.

This clone was counted between two and nine times. This sequence joins TRBV20-1 and TRBJ1-4; D is unclear. Trimming removed 2 bases from V and 11 bases from J, with 6 bases in between. CDR1 is DFQATT and CDR2 is SNEGSKA in the germline V gene (reference sequence). The CDR3 has 10 residues. The CDR3 region is CSARSQKLFF. The CDR3 DNA reads TGCAGTGCTAGATCCCAGAAACTGTTTTTT.

The rearrangement uses TRBV28 and TRBJ1-2; tentative D call: TRBD1 (5 bases). The ends were cut back, 5 bases at V and 7 bases at J, with 17 bases in the middle. The CDR3 covers 14 residues. Germline V lookup: CDR1 MDHEN, CDR2 SYDVKM. CDR3 nucleotide sequence: TGTGCCAGCAGTGGGACGACGGAGGGTTTTGGCTACACCTTC. Its protein is CASSGTTEGFGYTF.

This clone was observed at least ten times. This chain uses TRBV6-1 with TRBJ2-5, with a possible D match to TRBD2 (6 bases). Germline V gene data show CDR1 as MNHNS and CDR2 as SASEGT. Trimming left V 4 bases short and J 5 bases short, with 14 bases between. The CDR3 has 14 amino acids. The chain's CDR3 is CASSAGGGGETQYF. In DNA form, the CDR3 reads TGTGCCAGCAGTGCCGGGGGTGGAGGGGAGACCCAGTACTTC.

J is TRBJ1-4 and V is TRBV5-4; 10 nucleotides match TRBD1. V shed 0 bases, J shed 5 bases, and the junction held 1 base outside the gene matches. CDR3 length equals 15 residues. Per the germline V gene, CDR1 is SGHNT and CDR2 is YYREEE (reference sequence). This chain's CDR3 is CASSLGGQGNEKLFF. CDR3 nucleotides: TGTGCCAGCAGCTTGGGGGGACAGGGGAATGAAAAACTGTTTTTT.

The chain combines TRBV4-3 with TRBJ1-5; D remains ambiguous. Germline loops: CDR1 LGHNA, CDR2 YSLEER. The CDR3 has 13 amino acids. Trimming removed 0 bases at V and 9 bases at J, with 9 bases between. The CDR3 sequence is CASSQERLRPQHF. Here the CDR3 DNA reads TGCGCCAGCAGCCAAGAAAGGTTGCGGCCCCAGCATTTT.

The chain uses TRBV6-1 and TRBJ2-7; D gene uncertain. The CDR3 extends over 14 amino acids. The V gene lost 5 bases and the J gene lost 7 bases, with 18 bases spanning the gap. CDR1 and CDR2 from the germline V gene are MNHNS and SASEGT. DNA for the CDR3: TGTGCCAGCAGTTATACTCCCTCCCCGGTGGAGCAGTACTTC. Its translation: CASSYTPSPVEQYF.

This sequence joins TRBV7-6 and TRBJ2-1; 8 bases map to TRBD1. The CDR3 is 15 amino acids. V lost 4 bases, J lost 5 bases, and 7 bases stayed unmatched. CDR1 and CDR2 from the germline V gene are SGHVS and FNYEAQ. The CDR3 DNA sequence: TGTGCCAGCAGCTCGAGGACAGGGCAGAACAATGAGCAGTTCTTC. Its translation: CASSSRTGQNNEQFF. Drawing the rest from reference TRBV7-6 and TRBJ2-1, the complete variable domain is GAGVSQSPRYKVTKRGQDVALRCDPISGHVSLYWYRQALGQGPEFLTYFNYEAQQDKSGLPNDRFSAERPEGSISTLTIQRTEQRDSAMYRCASSSRTGQNNEQFFGPGTRLTVL.

The chain carries TRBV9 and TRBJ2-1; 10 bases align to TRBD2. The ends lost 0 bases at V and 10 bases at J; junction bases unmatched: 7. The CDR3 totals 15 residues. The germline gives CDR1 SGDLS, CDR2 YYNGEE. CDR3: CASSVARLAGEEQFF. The CDR3 DNA follows: TGTGCCAGCAGCGTAGCTCGTCTAGCGGGAGAGGAGCAGTTCTTC.

The chain carries TRBV2 and TRBJ2-5; the match to TRBD2 covers 7 bases. The trim removed 4 bases at V and 3 bases at J, leaving 8 bases unmatched. Germline assignment: CDR1 SNHLY and CDR2 FYNNEI. There are 15 residues in the CDR3. The CDR3 sequence is CASSAQGLTKETQYF. The CDR3 nucleotides are TGTGCCAGCAGTGCCCAGGGACTAACTAAAGAGACCCAGTACTTC.

Regarding this clone: Other DNA sequences from this sample encode an identical CDR3 as well. The J gene is TRBJ2-1, the V gene TRBV7-3, with D possibly matching TRBD2 (6 bases). CDR3 length equals 12 residues. Trimming stripped 1 base from V and 9 bases from J, with 7 bases between. Per germline, CDR1 SGHTA and CDR2 FQGTGA. The CDR3 reads CASSLNGGEQFF. In DNA form, the CDR3 reads TGTGCCAGCAGCTTAAACGGGGGTGAGCAGTTCTTC.

This chain uses TRBV11-2 with TRBJ2-1; 8 positions match TRBD2. J was trimmed by 6 bases and V by 2 bases; bases with no gene match: 3. Germline V CDR1 and CDR2: SGHAT, FQNNGV. This CDR3 region has 14 residues. The CDR3 sequence: CASSLWGTSNEQFF. CDR3 sequence (DNA): TGTGCCAGCAGCTTATGGGGGACTAGCAATGAGCAGTTCTTC.

The chain links TRBV15 to TRBJ2-7; TRBD1 is a possible D gene (5 bases). This CDR3 is 14 amino acids long. CDR1 and CDR2 (germline): LNHNV, YYDKDF (reference sequence). V dropped 0 bases and J dropped 3 bases, with 9 bases sitting between them. The CDR3 protein is CATSRDRVNYEQYF. The DNA for the CDR3 is TGTGCCACCAGCAGAGACAGGGTCAACTACGAGCAGTACTTC.

The rearrangement links TRBV19 to TRBJ1-2; TRBD1 agrees at 8 bases. The ends lost 5 bases at V and 1 base at J; junction bases unmatched: 3. The germline gives CDR1 LNHDA, CDR2 SQIVND (reference sequence). The CDR3 has 14 residues. Written as DNA, the CDR3 is TGTGCCAGTAGTCCTGACAGGGGTAACTATGGCTACACCTTC. It yields the protein CASSPDRGNYGYTF.

This clone was seen only once. The genes are TRBV6-1 and TRBJ2-5; D unresolved. The CDR3 consists of 14 residues. Germline V lookup: CDR1 MNHNS, CDR2 SASEGT. Trimming took off 5 bases at V and 1 base at J, with 11 bases between the two ends. The chain's CDR3 is CASSIIGPQETQYF. DNA for the CDR3: TGTGCCAGCAGTATCATTGGCCCCCAAGAGACCCAGTACTTC.

The J gene is TRBJ1-1, the V gene TRBV5-4, with 9 nucleotides matching TRBD1. V shed 0 bases and J 10 bases; nucleotides not matched to a gene: 10. The germline CDR1 and CDR2 sequences are SGHNT and YYREEE (reference sequence). CDR3 length: 15 amino acids. Written as DNA, the CDR3 is TGTGCCAGCAGCTTGGGGGGAGGACAGGGGTCATCAGCTTTCTTT. Amino acids: CASSLGGGQGSSAFF.

The V gene is TRBV7-9, the J gene TRBJ2-2; D is ambiguous. The CDR3 covers 14 residues. From germline, CDR1 is SEHNR and CDR2 FQNEAQ (reference sequence). With 5 bases removed from V and 1 base from J, the gap between germline ends came to 8 bases. Here the CDR3 reads CASSLPVNTGELFF. The DNA for the CDR3 is TGTGCCAGCAGCCTCCCAGTGAACACCGGGGAGCTGTTTTTT.

The chain joins TRBV4-1 to TRBJ2-2; 8 bases are shared with TRBD2. There are 17 residues in the CDR3. Germline V lookup: CDR1 MGHRA, CDR2 YSYEKL. After removal of 10 bases from V and 5 bases from J, the junction contained 18 bases not matched to a gene. CDR3 sequence reads: CATGRAGGNSGTGELFF. As DNA, the CDR3 is TGCGCCACCGGCCGGGCGGGAGGAAATTCCGGAACCGGGGAGCTGTTTTTT.

The chain joins TRBV9 to TRBJ2-3, with D perhaps being TRBD1 or TRBD2 (6 bases each). V lost 0 bases, J lost 6 bases, and 20 bases lay in between. Germline CDR1 reads SGDLS; CDR2 reads YYNGEE. The length of the CDR3 is 17 residues. The CDR3 protein is CASSVDGGAFVWDTQYF. CDR3 DNA: TGTGCCAGCAGCGTAGACGGGGGCGCATTTGTGTGGGATACGCAGTATTTT.